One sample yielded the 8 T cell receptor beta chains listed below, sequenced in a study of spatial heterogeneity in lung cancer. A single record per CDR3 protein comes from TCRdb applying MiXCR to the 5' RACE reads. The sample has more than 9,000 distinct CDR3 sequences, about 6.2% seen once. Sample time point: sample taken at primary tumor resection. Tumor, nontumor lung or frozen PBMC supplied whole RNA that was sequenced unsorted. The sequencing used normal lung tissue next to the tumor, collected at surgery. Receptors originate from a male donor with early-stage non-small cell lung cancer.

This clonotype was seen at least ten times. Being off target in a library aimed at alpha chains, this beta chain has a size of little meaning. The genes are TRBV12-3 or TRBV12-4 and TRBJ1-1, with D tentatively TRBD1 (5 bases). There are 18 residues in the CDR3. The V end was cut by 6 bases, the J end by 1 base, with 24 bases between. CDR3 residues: CASSLRTRGAGSNTEAFF. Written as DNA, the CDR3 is TGTGCCAGCAGCCTCAGGACTAGGGGTGCAGGCTCGAACACTGAAGCTTTCTTT.

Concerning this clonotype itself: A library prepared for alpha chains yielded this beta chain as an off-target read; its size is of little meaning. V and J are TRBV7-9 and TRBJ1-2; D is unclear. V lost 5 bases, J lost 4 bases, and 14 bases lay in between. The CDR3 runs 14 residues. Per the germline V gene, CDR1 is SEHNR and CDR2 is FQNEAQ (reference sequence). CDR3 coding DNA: TGTGCCAGCAGCAGAACCGGGTCTTTCTATGGCTACACCTTC. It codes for CASSRTGSFYGYTF.

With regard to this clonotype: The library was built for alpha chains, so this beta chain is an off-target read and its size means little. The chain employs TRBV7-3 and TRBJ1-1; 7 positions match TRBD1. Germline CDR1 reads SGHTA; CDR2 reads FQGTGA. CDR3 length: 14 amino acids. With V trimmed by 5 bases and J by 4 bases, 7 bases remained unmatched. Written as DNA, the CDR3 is TGTGCCAGCAGCCCCGGGCAGGGGGGCACTGAAGCTTTCTTT. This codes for CASSPGQGGTEAFF.

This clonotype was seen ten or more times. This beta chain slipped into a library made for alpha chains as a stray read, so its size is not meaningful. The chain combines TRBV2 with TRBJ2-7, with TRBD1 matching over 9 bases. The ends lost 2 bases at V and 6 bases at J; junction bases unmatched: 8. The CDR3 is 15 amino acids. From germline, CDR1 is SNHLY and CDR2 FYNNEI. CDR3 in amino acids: CASSEPGQGHPEQYF. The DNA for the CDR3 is TGTGCCAGCAGTGAACCGGGACAGGGCCATCCCGAGCAGTACTTC.

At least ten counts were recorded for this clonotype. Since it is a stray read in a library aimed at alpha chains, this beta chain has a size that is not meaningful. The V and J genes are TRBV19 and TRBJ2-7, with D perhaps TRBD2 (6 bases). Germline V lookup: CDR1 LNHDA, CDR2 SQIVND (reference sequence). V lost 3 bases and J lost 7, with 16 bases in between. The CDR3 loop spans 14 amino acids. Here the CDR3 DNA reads TGTGCCAGTAGTATTTCGGTGGGGGGTTGGGAGCAGTACTTC. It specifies CASSISVGGWEQYF.

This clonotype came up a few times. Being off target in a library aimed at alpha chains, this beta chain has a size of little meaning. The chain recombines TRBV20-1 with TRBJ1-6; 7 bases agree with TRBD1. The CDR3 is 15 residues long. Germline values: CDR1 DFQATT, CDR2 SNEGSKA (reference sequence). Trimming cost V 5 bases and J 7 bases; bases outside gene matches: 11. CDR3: CSAQTGRGVNSPLHF. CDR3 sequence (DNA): TGCAGTGCTCAGACTGGCAGGGGGGTCAATTCACCCCTCCACTTT.

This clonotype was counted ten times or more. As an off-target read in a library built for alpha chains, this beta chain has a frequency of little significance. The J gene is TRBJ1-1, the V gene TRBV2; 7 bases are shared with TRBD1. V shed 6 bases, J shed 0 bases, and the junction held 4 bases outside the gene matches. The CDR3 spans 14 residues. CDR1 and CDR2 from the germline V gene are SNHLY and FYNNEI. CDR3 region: CASSRTGMNTEAFF. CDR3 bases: TGTGCCAGCAGCCGGACAGGCATGAACACTGAAGCTTTCTTT.

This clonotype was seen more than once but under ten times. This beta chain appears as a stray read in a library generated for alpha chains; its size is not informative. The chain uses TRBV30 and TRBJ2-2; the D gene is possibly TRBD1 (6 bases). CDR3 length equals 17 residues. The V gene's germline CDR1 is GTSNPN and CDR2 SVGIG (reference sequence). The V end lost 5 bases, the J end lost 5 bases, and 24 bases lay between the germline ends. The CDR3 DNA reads TGTGCCTGGGGGAAGACAGGTCGGACTTTGAGGACCGGGGAGCTGTTTTTT. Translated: CAWGKTGRTLRTGELFF.